The T cell receptor beta chain under discussion was sequenced for a study of early T cells in non-severe SARS-CoV-2 infection. Study at large: Alpha and beta chains were unpaired, from unsorted whole-blood bulk RNA. Study-wide results and caveats: VDJdb-based matching was biased toward anti-spike CD8 responses and missed private and CD4 specificities.

This clonotype has a handful of counts. What it binds is not known. Each single cDNA molecule received a unique molecular identifier. TCRdb re-called the 5' RACE reads through MiXCR, storing one row per CDR3 protein. The repertoire holds tens of thousands of distinct CDR3 sequences, around 6% seen once, with 7.6% in the top ten. Sequencing input: whole blood. The receptor was isolated from an adult who was a healthcare worker with PCR-confirmed SARS-CoV-2 infection or an uninfected control (not recorded which).

CDR3 amino acids: CASSRTTTDTQYF. The DNA for the CDR3 is TGTGCCAGCAGCCGGACTACCACAGATACGCAGTATTTT. V usage is TRBV6-1 and J usage is TRBJ2-3; TRBD2 might be the D (6 bases). CDR1 and CDR2 from the germline V gene are MNHNS and SASEGT. The CDR3 contains 13 residues. The ends were cut back, 6 bases at V and 2 bases at J, with 9 bases in the middle.